The TCR beta chain under discussion was sequenced for a study of human T cells and chemical hapten exposure. This clonotype was observed a handful of times. CDR1 and CDR2 from the germline V gene are ENHRY and SYGVKD. The CDR3 is made up of 14 amino acids. V was pared by 7 bases and J by 7 bases, with 12 bases of the junction left unmatched. Individual cDNA molecules each carried unique molecular identifiers attached by the library. Using its own MiXCR run on the RACE reads, TCRdb lists one record per CDR3 protein. The sample holds under 70,000 distinct CDR3 sequences, roughly 12% seen once. Time point specified: pre-sensitization, week 0. Treatment of the sample: therapeutic diphenylcyclopropenone sensitization with weekly scalp DPC. Non-pregnant alopecia patients aged 18 to 70, suitable for DPC therapy.

This clonotype was obtained from a woman between 40 and 50 years old with alopecia areata. Some clones in this sample may be carry-over from other donors' samples. This specimen consisted of whole blood, obtained in connection with sensitization to the hapten diphenylcyclopropenone (DPC). This chain uses TRBV10-3 with TRBJ2-5; TRBD1 aligns across 7 bases. In DNA, the CDR3 is TGTGCCATCAATCCTACAGGGGCCCCCGGGACCCAGTACTTC. Protein: CAINPTGAPGTQYF.